These T cell receptor beta chains were read from a single sample in a study of cytomegalovirus exposure and HLA in healthy donors. The repertoire was sequenced with immunoSEQ multiplex PCR; TCRdb's copy has only in-frame clones and lacks some. The sample includes 60,000 to 75,000 clones, 70% to 75% seen only once; the top ten take over 20%. The sample was PBMCs. The origin of the receptors is a woman aged 30 to 39 in good health and CMV-seropositive. Each CDR3 is given with its conserved first and last residue. The order of the fields is D gene, V gene, J gene, clone size, CDR3 protein, CDR3 DNA. A D gene is named only where the DNA matches it firmly. Expanded clones get a size class; other rows say once, few or many, or leave the size out.

.	TRBV4-1	TRBJ2-7	once	CASSQRGSYEQYF	TGCGCCAGCAGCCAAAGAGGGAGTTACGAGCAGTACTTC
.	TRBV27	TRBJ2-7	once	CASPLQRTDFYEQYF	TGTGCCAGCCCTCTCCAGAGGACAGACTTTTACGAGCAGTACTTC
.	TRBV30	TRBJ1-3	.	CAWSQGSGNTIYF	TGTGCCTGGAGCCAGGGGTCTGGAAACACCATATATTTT
.	TRBV5-8	TRBJ2-7	.	CASSRLAAPSYEQYF	TGTGCCAGCAGCAGGTTAGCGGCCCCCTCCTACGAGCAGTACTTC
TRBD2	TRBV4-2	TRBJ2-1	.	CASSQDDRTSAYNEQFF	TGTGCCAGCAGCCAAGATGACCGGACTAGCGCCTACAATGAGCAGTTCTTC
TRBD1	TRBV30	TRBJ2-6	.	CAWSQTGRNSGANVLTF	TGTGCCTGGAGTCAGACAGGGAGAAACTCTGGGGCCAACGTCCTGACTTTC
.	TRBV7-9	TRBJ1-2	.	CASSLPVLLGYTF	TGTGCCAGCAGCTTACCGGTTCTTCTTGGCTACACCTTC
.	TRBV2	TRBJ1-2	.	CASKGPTGGYTF	TGTGCCAGCAAGGGGCCGACCGGTGGCTACACCTTC
.	TRBV13	TRBJ1-4	few	CASSLTGGKLFF	TGTGCCAGCAGCTTAACGGGGGGAAAACTGTTTTTT
TRBD1	TRBV28	TRBJ2-5	.	CASRRQGAGETQYF	TGTGCCAGCAGGAGACAGGGGGCTGGTGAGACCCAGTACTTC
.	TRBV29-1	TRBJ1-5	few	CSVRGGGGSNQPQHF	TGCAGCGTTAGAGGGGGGGGTGGGAGCAATCAGCCCCAGCATTTT
TRBD1	TRBV5-1	TRBJ1-2	.	CASSPTRGLGDYGYTF	TGCGCCAGCAGCCCGACCAGGGGGCTTGGGGACTATGGCTACACCTTC
.	TRBV6-5	TRBJ1-3	.	CASSYGTGSSGNTIYF	TGTGCCAGCAGTTACGGTACAGGGAGCTCTGGAAACACCATATATTTT
TRBD1	TRBV6-5	TRBJ1-3	.	CASSYRTGAGNTIYF	TGTGCCAGCAGTTACAGGACAGGGGCTGGAAACACCATATATTTT
TRBD2	TRBV19	TRBJ2-7	many	CASSIGGSPNEQYF	TGTGCCAGTAGTATAGGCGGGAGTCCCAACGAGCAGTACTTC
TRBD2	TRBV4-3	TRBJ2-7	.	CASSQMGLAGGEQYF	TGCGCCAGCAGCCAAATGGGACTAGCGGGAGGCGAGCAGTACTTC
.	TRBV11-2	TRBJ2-5	.	CASSPRLGWQETQYF	TGTGCCAGCAGCCCCCGACTAGGGTGGCAAGAGACCCAGTACTTC
.	TRBV30	TRBJ1-3	once	CAWGRTGNTIYF	TGTGCCTGGGGGAGGACTGGAAACACCATATATTTT
TRBD1	TRBV7-2	TRBJ1-2	once	CASSRNLIGQGFYGYTF	TGTGCCAGCAGCCGAAACCTCATAGGACAGGGGTTCTATGGCTACACCTTC
.	TRBV19	TRBJ1-3	once	CASSIIPTGPGNTIYF	TGTGCCAGTAGTATAATCCCCACAGGGCCTGGAAACACCATATATTTT
.	TRBV25-1	TRBJ1-1	few	CASSVRGTEAFF	TGTGCCAGCAGTGTAAGGGGAACTGAAGCTTTCTTT
TRBD2	TRBV28	TRBJ2-7	.	CASTFSGRAKIEQYF	TGTGCCAGCACTTTTAGCGGGAGGGCCAAAATCGAGCAGTACTTC
.	TRBV5-1	TRBJ1-2	.	CASSLATGNYGYTF	TGCGCCAGCAGCTTGGCCACAGGGAACTATGGCTACACCTTC
TRBD1	TRBV27	TRBJ1-1	.	CASSFDRGNTEAFF	TGTGCCAGCAGCTTTGACAGGGGGAACACTGAAGCTTTCTTT
TRBD1	TRBV11-2	TRBJ1-1	.	CASSSRTGFDTEAFF	TGTGCCAGCAGCTCTCGGACAGGGTTCGACACTGAAGCTTTCTTT
.	TRBV5-1	TRBJ2-6	.	CASSLGGGILANVLTF	TGCGCCAGCAGCTTGGGGGGAGGCATCCTGGCCAACGTCCTGACTTTC
TRBD1	TRBV28	TRBJ2-7	.	CASSPQGQDYEQYF	TGTGCCAGCAGTCCCCAGGGACAGGACTACGAGCAGTACTTC
.	TRBV14	TRBJ1-2	.	CASSPQTRNYGYTF	TGTGCCAGCAGCCCACAGACACGTAACTATGGCTACACCTTC
TRBD2	TRBV30	TRBJ2-5	once	CAWKGTSETQETQYF	TGTGCCTGGAAAGGGACTAGCGAAACTCAAGAGACCCAGTACTTC
TRBD1	TRBV23-1	TRBJ2-1	.	CASSQSAGTGNNEQFF	TGCGCCAGCAGTCAATCGGCAGGGACAGGTAACAATGAGCAGTTCTTC
TRBD1	TRBV28	TRBJ1-2	.	CASSGQTGGYGYTF	TGTGCCAGCAGTGGCCAGACAGGGGGCTATGGCTACACCTTC
TRBD1	TRBV7-9	TRBJ1-2	.	CASSLRDRDYGYTF	TGTGCCAGCAGCTTAAGGGACAGGGACTATGGCTACACCTTC
.	TRBV11-3	TRBJ2-7	.	CASSGYPSDEQYF	TGTGCCAGCAGCGGATACCCTAGCGACGAGCAGTACTTC
.	TRBV18	TRBJ1-1	.	CASSPSVPGGNTEAFF	TGTGCCAGCTCACCCTCGGTTCCGGGTGGGAACACTGAAGCTTTCTTT
.	TRBV28	TRBJ2-3	.	CASSNQVLQTDTQYF	TGTGCCAGCAGTAACCAGGTTCTCCAAACAGATACGCAGTATTTT
TRBD2	TRBV28	TRBJ2-3	.	CASSPLAGETDTQYF	TGTGCCAGCAGTCCACTAGCGGGAGAAACAGATACGCAGTATTTT
TRBD1	TRBV5-1	TRBJ2-2	.	CASSSPGTGLAGELFF	TGCGCCAGCAGCTCCCCCGGGACAGGGCTTGCCGGGGAGCTGTTTTTT
TRBD2	TRBV4-2	TRBJ2-7	.	CASSQDSGRGTYEQYF	TGTGCCAGCAGCCAAGATAGCGGGAGGGGTACCTACGAGCAGTACTTC
.	TRBV7-9	TRBJ1-2	once	CASSPDTNYGYTF	TGTGCCAGCAGCCCAGACACCAACTATGGCTACACCTTC
.	TRBV10-1	TRBJ1-5	.	CASRTGYNQPQHF	TGCGCCAGTAGAACAGGGTACAATCAGCCCCAGCATTTT
.	TRBV7-8	TRBJ2-7	.	CASSSTGPLSPEQYF	TGTGCCAGCAGCTCCACCGGTCCTTTAAGTCCCGAGCAGTACTTC
TRBD1	TRBV14	TRBJ1-1	few	CASSQSPGGKAFF	TGTGCCAGCAGCCAATCCCCAGGGGGGAAAGCTTTCTTT
.	TRBV7-2	TRBJ2-6	.	CASSLAGPVPTGANVLTF	TGTGCCAGCAGCTTAGCGGGCCCCGTTCCGACTGGGGCCAACGTCCTGACTTTC
.	TRBV2	TRBJ2-5	once	CASRATEETQYF	TGTGCCAGCAGGGCTACAGAAGAGACCCAGTACTTC
TRBD1	TRBV6-5	TRBJ1-1	few	CASLDQGGRGTEAFF	TGTGCCAGCCTAGACCAGGGGGGCCGAGGGACTGAAGCTTTCTTT
.	TRBV30	TRBJ1-5	.	CAWSVGGTWPQHF	TGTGCCTGGAGTGTGGGAGGGACATGGCCCCAGCATTTT
.	TRBV6-5	TRBJ2-7	.	CASSYSLTGNYEQYF	TGTGCCAGCAGTTACTCCTTGACAGGCAACTACGAGCAGTACTTC
.	TRBV6-5	TRBJ2-3	.	CASSFQGPDTQYF	TGTGCCAGCAGTTTTCAGGGTCCTGATACGCAGTATTTT
TRBD2	TRBV6-6	TRBJ2-3	.	CASSTGLRSTDTQYF	TGTGCCAGCAGTACGGGACTACGTAGCACAGATACGCAGTATTTT
.	TRBV2	TRBJ1-1	.	CASSTQGLNTEAFF	TGTGCCAGCAGTACGCAGGGGCTGAACACTGAAGCTTTCTTT
.	TRBV18	TRBJ2-4	.	CASSPPQGWAKNIQYF	TGTGCCAGCTCACCACCACAGGGTTGGGCCAAAAACATTCAGTACTTC
.	TRBV30	TRBJ2-4	.	CAWSVAGLKDIQYF	TGTGCCTGGAGTGTGGCAGGGCTTAAAGACATTCAGTACTTC
.	TRBV6-5	TRBJ2-7	.	CASSPTGNYEQYF	TGTGCCAGCAGTCCTACAGGGAACTACGAGCAGTACTTC
.	TRBV2	TRBJ1-4	few	CASVFSDEKLFF	TGTGCCAGCGTATTTAGCGATGAAAAACTGTTTTTT
.	TRBV25-1	TRBJ2-7	.	CASSEYPGSTYEQYF	TGTGCCAGCAGTGAATATCCCGGGTCCACCTACGAGCAGTACTTC